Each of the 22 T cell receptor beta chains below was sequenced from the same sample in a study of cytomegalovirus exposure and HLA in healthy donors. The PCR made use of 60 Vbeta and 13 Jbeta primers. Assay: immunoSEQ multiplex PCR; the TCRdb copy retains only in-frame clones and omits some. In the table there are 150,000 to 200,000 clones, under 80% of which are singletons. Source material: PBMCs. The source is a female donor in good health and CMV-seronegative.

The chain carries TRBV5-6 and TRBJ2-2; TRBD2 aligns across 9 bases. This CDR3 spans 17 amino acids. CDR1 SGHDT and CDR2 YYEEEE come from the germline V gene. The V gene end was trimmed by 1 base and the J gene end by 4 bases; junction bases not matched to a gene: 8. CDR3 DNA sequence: TGTGCCAGCAGCTTGTATGTCAGCGGGAGGAGCACCGGGGAGCTGTTTTTT. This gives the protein CASSLYVSGRSTGELFF.

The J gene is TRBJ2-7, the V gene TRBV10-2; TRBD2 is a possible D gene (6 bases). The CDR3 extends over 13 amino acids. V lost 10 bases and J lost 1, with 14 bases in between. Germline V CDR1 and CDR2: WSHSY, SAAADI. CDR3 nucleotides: TGCGCCACCAGACTAGGTAGTTCCTACGAGCAGTACTTC. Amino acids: CATRLGSSYEQYF.

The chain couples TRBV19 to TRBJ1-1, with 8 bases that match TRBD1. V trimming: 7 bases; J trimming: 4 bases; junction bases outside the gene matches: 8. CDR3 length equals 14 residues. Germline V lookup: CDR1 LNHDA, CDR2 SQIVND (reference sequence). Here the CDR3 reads CASTPDRAFTEAFF. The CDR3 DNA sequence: TGTGCCAGTACCCCGGACAGGGCTTTCACTGAAGCTTTCTTT.

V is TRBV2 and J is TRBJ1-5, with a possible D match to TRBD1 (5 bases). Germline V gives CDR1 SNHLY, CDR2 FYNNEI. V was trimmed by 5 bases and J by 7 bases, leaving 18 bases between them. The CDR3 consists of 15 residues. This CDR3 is CASSRYDSQNQPQHF. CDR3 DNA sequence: TGTGCCAGCAGTCGCTACGACAGTCAAAACCAGCCCCAGCATTTT.

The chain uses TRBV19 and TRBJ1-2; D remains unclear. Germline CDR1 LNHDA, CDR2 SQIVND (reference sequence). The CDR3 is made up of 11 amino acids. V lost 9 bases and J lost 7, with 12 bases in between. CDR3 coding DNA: TGTGCCAGCCATCATACGGGTGGCTACACCTTC. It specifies CASHHTGGYTF. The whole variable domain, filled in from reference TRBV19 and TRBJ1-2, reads DGGITQSPKYLFRKEGQNVTLSCEQNLNHDAMYWYRQDPGQGLRLIYYSQIVNDFQKGDIAEGYSVSREKKESFPLTVTSAQKNPTAFYLCASHHTGGYTFGSGTRLTVV.

The CDR3 sequence: CASRPGQGEDTQYF. In DNA form, the CDR3 reads TGTGCCAGCAGGCCGGGACAGGGGGAGGATACGCAGTATTTT. The chain combines TRBV7-3 with TRBJ2-3, with TRBD1 matching 11 bases. The V gene end was trimmed by 6 bases and the J gene end by 6 bases; junction bases not matched to a gene: 5. CDR1 is SGHTA, CDR2 FQGTGA, per germline. The CDR3 extends over 14 amino acids.

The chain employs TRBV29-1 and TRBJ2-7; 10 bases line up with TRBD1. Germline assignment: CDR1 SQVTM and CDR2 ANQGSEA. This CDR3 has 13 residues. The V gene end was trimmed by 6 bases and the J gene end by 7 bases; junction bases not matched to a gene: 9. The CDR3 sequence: CSVRTGGAREQYF. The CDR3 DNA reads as TGCAGCGTCCGGACAGGGGGGGCCAGGGAGCAGTACTTC.

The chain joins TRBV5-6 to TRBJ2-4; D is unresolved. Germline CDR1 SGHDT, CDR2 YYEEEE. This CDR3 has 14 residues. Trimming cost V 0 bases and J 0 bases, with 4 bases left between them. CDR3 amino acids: CASSLGLAKNIQYF. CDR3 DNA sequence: TGTGCCAGCAGCTTGGGACTAGCCAAAAACATTCAGTACTTC.

CDR3 sequence reads: CASSLGQGITEAFF. As DNA, the CDR3 is TGTGCCAGCTCACTGGGACAGGGGATAACTGAAGCTTTCTTT. This rearrangement joins TRBV18 to TRBJ1-1; 10 bases map to TRBD1. Germline V lookup: CDR1 KGHSH, CDR2 LQKENI. The CDR3 has 14 residues. The V gene end was trimmed by 4 bases and the J gene end by 5 bases; junction bases not matched to a gene: 4.

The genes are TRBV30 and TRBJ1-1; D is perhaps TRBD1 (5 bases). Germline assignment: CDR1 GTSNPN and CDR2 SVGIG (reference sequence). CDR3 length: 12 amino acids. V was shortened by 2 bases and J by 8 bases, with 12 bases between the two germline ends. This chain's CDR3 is CAWSPGEKEAFF. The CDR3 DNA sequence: TGTGCCTGGAGTCCGGGGGAGAAAGAAGCTTTCTTT.

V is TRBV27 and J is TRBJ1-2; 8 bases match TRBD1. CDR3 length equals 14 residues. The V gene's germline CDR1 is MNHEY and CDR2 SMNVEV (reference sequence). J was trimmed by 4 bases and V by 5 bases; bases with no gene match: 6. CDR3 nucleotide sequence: TGTGCCAGCAGTCTTGGACAGGGCCTCTATGGCTACACCTTC. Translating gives CASSLGQGLYGYTF.

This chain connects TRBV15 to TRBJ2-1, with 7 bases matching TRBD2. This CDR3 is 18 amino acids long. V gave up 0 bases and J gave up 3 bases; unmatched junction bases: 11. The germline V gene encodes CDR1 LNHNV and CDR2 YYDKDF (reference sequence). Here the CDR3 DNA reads TGTGCCACCAGCAGAGATCTAGCGGAGGGGACTATCTACAATGAGCAGTTCTTC. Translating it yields CATSRDLAEGTIYNEQFF.

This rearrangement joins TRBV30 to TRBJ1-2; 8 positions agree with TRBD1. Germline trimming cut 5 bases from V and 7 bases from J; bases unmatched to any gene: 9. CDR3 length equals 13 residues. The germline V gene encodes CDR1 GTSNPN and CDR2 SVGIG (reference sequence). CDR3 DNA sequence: TGTGCCTGGTATACAGGGGGAGAAGGTGGCTACACCTTC. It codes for CAWYTGGEGGYTF.

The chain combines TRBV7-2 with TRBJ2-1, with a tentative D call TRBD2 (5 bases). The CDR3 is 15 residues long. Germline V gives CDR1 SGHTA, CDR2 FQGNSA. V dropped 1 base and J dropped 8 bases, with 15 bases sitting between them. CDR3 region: CASSLGLSHGDEQFF. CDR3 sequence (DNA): TGTGCCAGCAGCTTAGGGTTGAGTCACGGGGATGAGCAGTTCTTC.

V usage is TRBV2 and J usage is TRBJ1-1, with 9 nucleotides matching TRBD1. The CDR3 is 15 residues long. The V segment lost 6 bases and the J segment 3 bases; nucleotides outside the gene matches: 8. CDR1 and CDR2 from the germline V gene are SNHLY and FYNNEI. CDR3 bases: TGTGCCAGCAGGAGGGACAGGGCGGCGGACACTGAAGCTTTCTTT. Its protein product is CASRRDRAADTEAFF.

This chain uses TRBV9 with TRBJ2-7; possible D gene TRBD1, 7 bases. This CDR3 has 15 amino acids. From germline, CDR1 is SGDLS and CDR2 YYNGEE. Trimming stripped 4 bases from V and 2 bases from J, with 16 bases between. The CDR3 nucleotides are TGTGCCAGCAGCCCGGGACCAGGGGGGCCCTACGAGCAGTACTTC. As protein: CASSPGPGGPYEQYF.

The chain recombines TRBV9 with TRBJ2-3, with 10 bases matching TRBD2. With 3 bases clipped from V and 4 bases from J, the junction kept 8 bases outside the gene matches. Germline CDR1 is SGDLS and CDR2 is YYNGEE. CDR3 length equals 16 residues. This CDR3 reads CASSAPSGGAADTQYF. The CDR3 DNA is TGTGCCAGCAGCGCCCCAAGCGGGGGGGCCGCAGATACGCAGTATTTT. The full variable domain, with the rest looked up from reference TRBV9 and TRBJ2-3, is DSGVTQTPKHLITATGQRVTLRCSPRSGDLSVYWYQQSLDQGLQFLIQYYNGEERAKGNILERFSAQQFPDLHSELNLSSLELGDSALYFCASSAPSGGAADTQYFGPGTRLTVL.

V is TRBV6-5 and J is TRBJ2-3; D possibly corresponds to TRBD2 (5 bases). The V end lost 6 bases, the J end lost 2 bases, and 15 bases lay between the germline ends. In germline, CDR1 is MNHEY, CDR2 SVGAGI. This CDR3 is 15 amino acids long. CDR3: CASRLGLFPTDTQYF. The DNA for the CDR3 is TGTGCCAGCAGACTAGGCCTCTTCCCCACAGATACGCAGTATTTT.

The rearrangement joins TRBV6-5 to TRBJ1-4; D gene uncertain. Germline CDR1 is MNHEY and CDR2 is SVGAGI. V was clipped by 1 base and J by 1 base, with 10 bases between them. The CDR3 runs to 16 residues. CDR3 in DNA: TGTGCCAGCAGTTACTGGGGAGGGCGAACTAATGAAAAACTGTTTTTT. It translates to CASSYWGGRTNEKLFF.

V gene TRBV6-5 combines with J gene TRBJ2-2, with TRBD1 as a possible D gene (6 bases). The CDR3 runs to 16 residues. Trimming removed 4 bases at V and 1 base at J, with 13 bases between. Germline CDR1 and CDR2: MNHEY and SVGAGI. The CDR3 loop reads CASSSRQDLNTGELFF. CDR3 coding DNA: TGTGCCAGCAGTTCCAGACAGGATTTGAACACCGGGGAGCTGTTTTTT.

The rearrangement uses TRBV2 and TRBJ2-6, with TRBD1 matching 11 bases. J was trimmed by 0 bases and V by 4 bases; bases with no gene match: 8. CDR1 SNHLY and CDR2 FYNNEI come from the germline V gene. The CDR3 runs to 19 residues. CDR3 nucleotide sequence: TGTGCCAGCAGTGGAAGAAGAGGGACAGGGGGCTCTGGGGCCAACGTCCTGACTTTC. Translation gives CASSGRRGTGGSGANVLTF. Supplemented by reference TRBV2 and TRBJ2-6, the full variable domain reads EPEVTQTPSHQVTQMGQEVILRCVPISNHLYFYWYRQILGQKVEFLVSFYNNEISEKSEIFDDQFSVERPDGSNFTLKIRSTKLEDSAMYFCASSGRRGTGGSGANVLTFGAGSRLTVL.

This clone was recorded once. The CDR3 protein is CASRRDREDYGYTF. DNA for the CDR3: TGCGCCAGCAGGCGGGACAGGGAAGATTATGGCTACACCTTC. The chain is built from TRBV5-1 and TRBJ1-2; TRBD1 aligns across 9 bases. CDR1 and CDR2 from the germline V gene are SGHRS and YFSETQ. The CDR3 spans 14 residues. J was trimmed by 5 bases and V by 5 bases; bases with no gene match: 7.